A single sample gave rise to the 26 T cell receptor beta chains below, sequenced in a study of cytomegalovirus exposure and HLA in healthy donors. Vbeta (60) and Jbeta (13) primers were used in the PCR. Profiled with immunoSEQ multiplex PCR; TCRdb holds only in-frame clones, not every one. This table has some 170,000 clones, roughly 85% appearing once. The specimen sequenced was PBMCs. These receptors were obtained from a man in his forties in good health and CMV-seropositive.

The genes are TRBV2 and TRBJ2-1; 10 bases fit TRBD1. The V and J ends lost 6 bases and 9 bases, in that order; junction bases with no gene match: 11. Germline lookup yields CDR1 SNHLY and CDR2 FYNNEI. This CDR3 has 15 residues. The CDR3 nucleotides read TGTGCCAGCAGCCCGTCCCGGGACAGGGGTGGTGAGCAGTTCTTC. It translates to CASSPSRDRGGEQFF. The whole variable domain, remainder taken from reference TRBV2 and TRBJ2-1, is EPEVTQTPSHQVTQMGQEVILRCVPISNHLYFYWYRQILGQKVEFLVSFYNNEISEKSEIFDDQFSVERPDGSNFTLKIRSTKLEDSAMYFCASSPSRDRGGEQFFGPGTRLTVL.

This clone occurred once. The chain employs TRBV25-1 and TRBJ2-3, with TRBD2 as a possible D gene (6 bases). Germline loops: CDR1 MGHDK, CDR2 SYGVNS. CDR3 length: 16 amino acids. V lost 0 bases and J 0 bases, leaving 10 bases between the germline ends. DNA for the CDR3: TGTGCCAGCAGTGAATACCTAGGGACTAGCACAGATACGCAGTATTTT. It codes for CASSEYLGTSTDTQYF.

This chain uses TRBV6-6 with TRBJ2-1; no reliable D call. Trimming left V 8 bases short and J 9 bases short, with 14 bases between. Germline loops: CDR1 MNHNY, CDR2 SVGAGI (reference sequence). The CDR3 runs to 12 residues. In DNA, the CDR3 is TGTGCCAGCCGACTTGCTCCGGTTGAGCAGTTCTTC. This translates into CASRLAPVEQFF.

V and J are TRBV28 and TRBJ2-1, with 9 bases matching TRBD2. Germline CDR1 is MDHEN and CDR2 is SYDVKM. The CDR3 covers 15 residues. J was trimmed by 6 bases and V by 4 bases; bases with no gene match: 7. CDR3 protein: CASSSLAGVRNEQFF. CDR3 coding DNA: TGTGCCAGCAGTTCGTTAGCGGGAGTTCGCAATGAGCAGTTCTTC.

This chain uses TRBV6-4 with TRBJ1-3; D perhaps matches TRBD1 (5 bases). Trimming shortened V by 6 bases and J by 2 bases, and 8 bases separated the two germline ends. Germline V gives CDR1 MRHNA, CDR2 SNTAGT. The CDR3 runs to 13 residues. The CDR3 reads CASSETAGNTIYF. DNA of the CDR3: TGTGCCAGCAGCGAGACAGCTGGAAACACCATATATTTT.

The gene calls are TRBV5-5 and TRBJ1-1; TRBD1 might be the D (6 bases). Germline V gene sequence: CDR1 SGHKS, CDR2 YYEKEE (reference sequence). Between the trimmed V and J ends, which lost 3 bases and 1 base, there was a span of 13 bases. The CDR3 spans 15 residues. CDR3: CASSWTATPNTEAFF. Here the CDR3 DNA reads TGTGCCAGCAGCTGGACAGCCACCCCGAACACTGAAGCTTTCTTT.

The chain is built from TRBV6-7 and TRBJ2-7, with D hard to call. TRBV6-7 is known as an ORF, though its function is uncertain. The V and J ends lost 2 bases and 1 base respectively, with 12 bases between them. The CDR3 sequence is 15 residues long. The DNA of the CDR3 is TGTGCCAGCAGTTACGAGGAAAAGGAATCCTACGAGCAGTACTTC. It specifies CASSYEEKESYEQYF.

J is TRBJ2-1 and V is TRBV7-2, with D maybe TRBD1 (5 bases). Trimming removed 3 bases from V and 6 bases from J, with 15 bases in between. Germline values: CDR1 SGHTA, CDR2 FQGNSA. The CDR3 totals 15 residues. The CDR3 region has the DNA TGTGCCAGCAGCTTTCGCCAGGGCGGCGGCAATGAGCAGTTCTTC. Its protein is CASSFRQGGGNEQFF.

The chain employs TRBV28 and TRBJ2-7; 9 bases match TRBD1. The CDR3 extends over 16 amino acids. After removal of 2 bases from V and 0 bases from J, the junction contained 5 bases not matched to a gene. Germline loops: CDR1 MDHEN, CDR2 SYDVKM. CDR3 protein: CASSLLPGQGSYEQYF. The CDR3 DNA is TGTGCCAGCAGTTTACTACCGGGACAGGGCTCCTACGAGCAGTACTTC.

The chain joins TRBV28 to TRBJ1-2; D uncertain. Germline-derived CDR1 and CDR2 are MDHEN and SYDVKM. CDR3 length equals 14 residues. Trimming removed 0 bases at V and 3 bases at J, with 8 bases between. In nucleotides, the CDR3 is TGTGCCAGCAGTTTATGGGCCTCCTACTATGGCTACACCTTC. Its translation: CASSLWASYYGYTF.

The chain joins TRBV5-1 to TRBJ2-2, with unresolved D. Deletions cut 0 bases from V and 0 bases from J, with 6 bases between. CDR3 size: 15 residues. CDR1 and CDR2 (germline): SGHRS, YFSETQ. CDR3 residues: CASSLDIANTGELFF. The DNA of the CDR3 is TGCGCCAGCAGCTTGGATATCGCGAACACCGGGGAGCTGTTTTTT.

This clone was counted a single time. The chain recombines TRBV11-2 with TRBJ2-7; D is possibly TRBD2 (6 bases). The CDR3 is 17 amino acids. V dropped 1 base and J dropped 0 bases, with 16 bases sitting between them. Germline V gives CDR1 SGHAT, CDR2 FQNNGV. The chain's CDR3 is CASSLAPGRGSSYEQYF. CDR3 nucleotide sequence: TGTGCCAGCAGCTTAGCTCCGGGACGGGGGAGCTCCTACGAGCAGTACTTC.

This chain links TRBV2 with TRBJ2-1; TRBD1 might be the D (6 bases). Germline V lookup: CDR1 SNHLY, CDR2 FYNNEI. The CDR3 is made up of 14 amino acids. Trimming shortened V by 6 bases and J by 12 bases, and 21 bases separated the two germline ends. CDR3 bases: TGTGCCAGCAGCGCCCGGGACAACCGAGACCCGCAGTTCTTC. Translating it yields CASSARDNRDPQFF. Full variable domain (missing parts from reference TRBV2 and TRBJ2-1): EPEVTQTPSHQVTQMGQEVILRCVPISNHLYFYWYRQILGQKVEFLVSFYNNEISEKSEIFDDQFSVERPDGSNFTLKIRSTKLEDSAMYFCASSARDNRDPQFFGPGTRLTVL.

The chain joins TRBV19 to TRBJ1-1; 9 bases map to TRBD1. V was clipped by 7 bases and J by 3 bases; unmatched bases: 6. The CDR3 is 14 residues long. Germline V lookup: CDR1 LNHDA, CDR2 SQIVND (reference sequence). CDR3 DNA: TGTGCCAGTATCGACAGGGGGGCATACACTGAAGCTTTCTTT. Protein: CASIDRGAYTEAFF.

The CDR3 bases are TGTGCCAGCGGAGAAAGAATGGACACTGAAGCTTTCTTT. Protein product: CASGERMDTEAFF. V usage is TRBV27 and J usage is TRBJ1-1; D unclear. The V gene lost 8 bases and the J gene lost 3 bases, with 13 bases spanning the gap. CDR1 MNHEY and CDR2 SMNVEV come from the germline V gene (reference sequence). This CDR3 region has 13 residues.

CDR3 bases: TGCGCCAGCAGCCAGGGGGCGGGGACTGAAGCTTTCTTT. It translates to CASSQGAGTEAFF. The V gene is TRBV5-1, the J gene TRBJ1-1; 8 nucleotides align to TRBD1. The V gene end was trimmed by 4 bases and the J gene end by 5 bases; junction bases not matched to a gene: 4. Germline values: CDR1 SGHRS, CDR2 YFSETQ. This CDR3 has 13 amino acids. Based on the CDR3 plus reference TRBV5-1 and TRBJ1-1, the full variable domain is KAGVTQTPRYLIKTRGQQVTLSCSPISGHRSVSWYQQTPGQGLQFLFEYFSETQRNKGNFPGRFSGRQFSNSRSEMNVSTLELGDSALYLCASSQGAGTEAFFGQGTRLTVV.

Here the CDR3 DNA reads TGCGCCAGCAGCTTGGGATGGCAGGGGGCCGGCGGCTACACCTTC. The encoded protein is CASSLGWQGAGGYTF. This chain uses TRBV5-1 with TRBJ1-2; TRBD1 aligns across 8 bases. Germline CDR1 is SGHRS and CDR2 is YFSETQ. The CDR3 spans 15 residues. The ends lost 0 bases at V and 8 bases at J; junction bases unmatched: 9.

The chain has TRBV6-1 and TRBJ2-7; D unresolved. The CDR3 is made up of 12 amino acids. Per the germline V gene, CDR1 is MNHNS and CDR2 is SASEGT. V was clipped by 5 bases and J by 4 bases, with 9 bases between them. For the CDR3, the DNA is TGTGCCAGCAGTTTCGGGTTTTACGAGCAGTACTTC. This encodes CASSFGFYEQYF.

This clone was seen only once. The chain is built from TRBV6-1 and TRBJ1-1, with D possibly being TRBD1 (6 bases). Per germline, CDR1 MNHNS and CDR2 SASEGT. The CDR3 loop spans 14 amino acids. The V end lost 2 bases, the J end lost 1 base, and 8 bases lay between the germline ends. CDR3 DNA sequence: TGTGCCAGCAGTGAACAGGGGAGGAACACTGAAGCTTTCTTT. As protein: CASSEQGRNTEAFF.

Only a few counts were recorded for this clone. Written as DNA, the CDR3 is TGTGCCAGCACCCCCCAGGGGGCGGGAAATTCACCCCTCCACTTT. This codes for CASTPQGAGNSPLHF. The V and J genes are TRBV6-1 and TRBJ1-6; TRBD1 aligns across 8 bases. The CDR3 spans 15 residues. Per germline, CDR1 MNHNS and CDR2 SASEGT. The J segment lost 7 bases and the V segment lost 7 bases, leaving 9 bases of the junction unmatched.

J is TRBJ1-1 and V is TRBV2; D gene ambiguous. Looked up from germline, CDR1 is SNHLY and CDR2 is FYNNEI. V was shortened by 8 bases and J by 6 bases, with 10 bases between the two germline ends. The CDR3 covers 11 residues. This CDR3 reads CASSGSAEAFF. CDR3 bases: TGTGCCAGCTCGGGGAGTGCTGAAGCTTTCTTT. The full variable domain, its missing parts supplied by reference TRBV2 and TRBJ1-1, is EPEVTQTPSHQVTQMGQEVILRCVPISNHLYFYWYRQILGQKVEFLVSFYNNEISEKSEIFDDQFSVERPDGSNFTLKIRSTKLEDSAMYFCASSGSAEAFFGQGTRLTVV.

This sequence joins TRBV7-9 and TRBJ1-5; D ambiguous. The CDR3 spans 13 residues. The germline V and J ends were trimmed by 1 base and 9 bases, with 10 bases remaining between them. Per germline, CDR1 SEHNR and CDR2 FQNEAQ (reference sequence). The CDR3 sequence is CASSLDVPGPQHF. The CDR3 DNA is TGTGCCAGCAGCTTAGACGTCCCAGGGCCCCAGCATTTT.

V gene TRBV7-3 combines with J gene TRBJ2-3, with D tentatively TRBD2 (5 bases). The germline gives CDR1 SGHTA, CDR2 FQGTGA. The CDR3 is made up of 16 amino acids. With 1 base removed from V and 2 bases from J, the gap between germline ends came to 13 bases. CDR3 loop: CASSLIGSAPTDTQYF. The CDR3 DNA reads as TGTGCCAGCAGCTTAATCGGTAGCGCTCCCACAGATACGCAGTATTTT.

This chain links TRBV27 with TRBJ2-7; 8 nucleotides align to TRBD2. Germline V gene data show CDR1 as MNHEY and CDR2 as SMNVEV (reference sequence). The V gene end was trimmed by 6 bases and the J gene end by 7 bases; junction bases not matched to a gene: 11. This CDR3 is 14 amino acids long. The CDR3 nucleotides are TGTGCCAGCAGCCCCGGGGGGGGGCTGAGGGAGCAGTACTTC. Protein sequence: CASSPGGGLREQYF.

The chain recombines TRBV9 with TRBJ2-3; maybe TRBD2 (5 bases). The CDR3 runs 15 residues. Trimming stripped 4 bases from V and 3 bases from J, with 15 bases between. The germline V gene has CDR1 SGDLS and CDR2 YYNGEE. CDR3 sequence (DNA): TGTGCCAGCAGCACCCGAGGGCCGACTACAGATACGCAGTATTTT. Protein product: CASSTRGPTTDTQYF.

The genes are TRBV12-5 and TRBJ2-1; D is possibly TRBD1 (6 bases). Germline V gene sequence: CDR1 LGHNT, CDR2 FRNRAP. There are 14 residues in the CDR3. Deletions cut 6 bases from V and 9 bases from J, with 18 bases between. CDR3 loop: CASGQLGQSAEQFF. CDR3 nucleotides: TGTGCTAGTGGGCAACTAGGACAGTCGGCTGAGCAGTTCTTC.